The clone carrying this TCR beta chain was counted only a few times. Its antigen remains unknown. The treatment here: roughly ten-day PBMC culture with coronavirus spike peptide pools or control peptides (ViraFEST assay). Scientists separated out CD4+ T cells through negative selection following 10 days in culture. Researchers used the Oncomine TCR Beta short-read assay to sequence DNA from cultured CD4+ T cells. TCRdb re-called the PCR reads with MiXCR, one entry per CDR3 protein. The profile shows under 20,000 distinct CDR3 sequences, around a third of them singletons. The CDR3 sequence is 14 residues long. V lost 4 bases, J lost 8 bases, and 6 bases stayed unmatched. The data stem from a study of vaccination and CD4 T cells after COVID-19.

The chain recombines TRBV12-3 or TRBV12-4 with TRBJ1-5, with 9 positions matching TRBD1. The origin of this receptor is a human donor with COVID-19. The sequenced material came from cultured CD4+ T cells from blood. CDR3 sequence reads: CASSSTGGIEPQHF. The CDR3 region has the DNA TGTGCCAGCAGTTCGACAGGGGGTATAGAGCCCCAGCATTTT.